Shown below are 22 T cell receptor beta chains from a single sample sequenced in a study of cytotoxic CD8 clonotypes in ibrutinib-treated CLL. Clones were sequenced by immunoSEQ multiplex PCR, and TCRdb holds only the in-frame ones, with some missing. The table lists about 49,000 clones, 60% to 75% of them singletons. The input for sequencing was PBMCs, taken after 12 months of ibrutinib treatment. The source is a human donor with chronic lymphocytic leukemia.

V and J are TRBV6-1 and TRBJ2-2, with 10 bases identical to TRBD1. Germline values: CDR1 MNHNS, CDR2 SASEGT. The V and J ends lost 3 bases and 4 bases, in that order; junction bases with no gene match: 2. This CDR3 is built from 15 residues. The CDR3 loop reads CASSEGTGATGELFF. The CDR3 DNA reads TGTGCCAGCAGTGAGGGGACAGGGGCCACCGGGGAGCTGTTTTTT.

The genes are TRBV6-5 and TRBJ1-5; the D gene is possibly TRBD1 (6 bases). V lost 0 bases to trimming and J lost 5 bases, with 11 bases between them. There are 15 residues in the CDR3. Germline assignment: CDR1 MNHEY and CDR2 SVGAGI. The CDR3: CASSYSVDSHQPQHF. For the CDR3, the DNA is TGTGCCAGCAGTTACTCAGTGGACAGTCATCAGCCCCAGCATTTT.

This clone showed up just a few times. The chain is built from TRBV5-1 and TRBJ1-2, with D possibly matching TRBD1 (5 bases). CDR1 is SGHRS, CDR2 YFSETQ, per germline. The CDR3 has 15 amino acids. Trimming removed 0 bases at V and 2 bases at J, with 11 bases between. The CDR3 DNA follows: TGCGCCAGCAGCTTGGCAGGGATTCCGAACTATGGCTACACCTTC. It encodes CASSLAGIPNYGYTF. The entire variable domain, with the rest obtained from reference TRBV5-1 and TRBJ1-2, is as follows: KAGVTQTPRYLIKTRGQQVTLSCSPISGHRSVSWYQQTPGQGLQFLFEYFSETQRNKGNFPGRFSGRQFSNSRSEMNVSTLELGDSALYLCASSLAGIPNYGYTFGSGTRLTVV.

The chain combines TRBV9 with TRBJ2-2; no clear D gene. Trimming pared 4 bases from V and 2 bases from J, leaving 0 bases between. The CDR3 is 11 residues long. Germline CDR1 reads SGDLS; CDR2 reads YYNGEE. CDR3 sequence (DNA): TGTGCCAGCAGCAACACCGGGGAGCTGTTTTTT. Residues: CASSNTGELFF.

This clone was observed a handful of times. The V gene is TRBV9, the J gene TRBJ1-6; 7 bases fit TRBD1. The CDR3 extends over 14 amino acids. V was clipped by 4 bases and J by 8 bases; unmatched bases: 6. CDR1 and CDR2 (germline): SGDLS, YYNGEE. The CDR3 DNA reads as TGTGCCAGCAGCTTAAGACAGGGAGATTCACCCCTCCACTTT. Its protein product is CASSLRQGDSPLHF.

The CDR3 sequence is CASSQRLVGSTGELFF. The CDR3 region has the DNA TGTGCCAGCAGCCAACGACTAGTCGGGTCCACCGGGGAGCTGTTTTTT. The rearrangement joins TRBV7-9 to TRBJ2-2; D perhaps matches TRBD2 (6 bases). Germline V lookup: CDR1 SEHNR, CDR2 FQNEAQ (reference sequence). This CDR3 contains 16 residues. V lost 5 bases to trimming and J lost 4 bases, with 17 bases between them.

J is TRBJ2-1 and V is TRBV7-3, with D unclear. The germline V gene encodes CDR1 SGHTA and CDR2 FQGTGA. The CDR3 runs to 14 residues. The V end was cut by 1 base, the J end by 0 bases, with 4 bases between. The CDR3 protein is CASSLRSSYNEQFF. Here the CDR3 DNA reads TGTGCCAGCAGCTTAAGATCCTCCTACAATGAGCAGTTCTTC.

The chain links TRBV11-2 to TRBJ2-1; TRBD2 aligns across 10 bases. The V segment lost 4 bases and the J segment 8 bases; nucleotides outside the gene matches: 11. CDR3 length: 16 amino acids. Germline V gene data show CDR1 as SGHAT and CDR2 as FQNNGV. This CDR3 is CASSSSGGASIDEQFF. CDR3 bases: TGTGCCAGCAGCTCCAGCGGGGGGGCATCTATCGATGAGCAGTTCTTC.

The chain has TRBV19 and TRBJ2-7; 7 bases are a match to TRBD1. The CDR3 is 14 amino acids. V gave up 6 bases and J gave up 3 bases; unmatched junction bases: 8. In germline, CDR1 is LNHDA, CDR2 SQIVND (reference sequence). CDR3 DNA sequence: TGTGCCAGTAGGCCCGGGACAGAAGACTACGAGCAGTACTTC. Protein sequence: CASRPGTEDYEQYF.

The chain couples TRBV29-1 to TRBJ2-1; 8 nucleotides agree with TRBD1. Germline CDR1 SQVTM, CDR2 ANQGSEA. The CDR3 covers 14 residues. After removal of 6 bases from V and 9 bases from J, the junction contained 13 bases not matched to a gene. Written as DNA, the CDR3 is TGCAGCGTGACAGGGGTAATCCCCCTGGGTGAGCAGTTCTTC. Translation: CSVTGVIPLGEQFF.

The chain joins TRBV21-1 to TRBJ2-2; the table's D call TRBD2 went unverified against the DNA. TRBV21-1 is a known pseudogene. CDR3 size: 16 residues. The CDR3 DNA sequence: TGTGCCAGCAGCGCCCAGAGGGGGGGGAACACCGGGGAGCTGTTTTTT. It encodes CASSAQRGGNTGELFF.

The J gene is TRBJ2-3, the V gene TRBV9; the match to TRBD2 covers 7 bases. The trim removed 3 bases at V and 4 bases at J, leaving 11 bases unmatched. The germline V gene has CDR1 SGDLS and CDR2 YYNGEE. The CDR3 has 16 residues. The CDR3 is CASSAHGTIGADTQYF. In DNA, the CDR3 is TGTGCCAGCAGCGCGCACGGGACTATCGGCGCAGATACGCAGTATTTT.

The CDR3 DNA sequence: TGTGCCAGCATGCGGGTCCAGGGAACTGAAGCTTTCTTT. Translation: CASMRVQGTEAFF. The V gene is TRBV25-1, the J gene TRBJ1-1; D perhaps matches TRBD1 (5 bases). This CDR3 has 13 amino acids. Per the germline V gene, CDR1 is MGHDK and CDR2 is SYGVNS. V dropped 7 bases and J dropped 5 bases, with 14 bases sitting between them. Using reference TRBV25-1 and TRBJ1-1 for the parts outside the CDR3, the full variable domain is EADIYQTPRYLVIGTGKKITLECSQTMGHDKMYWYQQDPGMELHLIHYSYGVNSTEKGDLSSESTVSRIRTEHFPLTLESARPSHTSQYLCASMRVQGTEAFFGQGTRLTVV.

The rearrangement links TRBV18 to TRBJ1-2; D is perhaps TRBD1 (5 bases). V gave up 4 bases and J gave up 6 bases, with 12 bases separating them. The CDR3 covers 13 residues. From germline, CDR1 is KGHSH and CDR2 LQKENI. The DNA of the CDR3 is TGTGCCAGCTCACGAACAGGAGCGGATGGCTACACCTTC. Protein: CASSRTGADGYTF. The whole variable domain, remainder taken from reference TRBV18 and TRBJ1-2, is NAGVMQNPRHLVRRRGQEARLRCSPMKGHSHVYWYRQLPEEGLKFMVYLQKENIIDESGMPKERFSAEFPKEGPSILRIQQVVRGDSAAYFCASSRTGADGYTFGSGTRLTVV.

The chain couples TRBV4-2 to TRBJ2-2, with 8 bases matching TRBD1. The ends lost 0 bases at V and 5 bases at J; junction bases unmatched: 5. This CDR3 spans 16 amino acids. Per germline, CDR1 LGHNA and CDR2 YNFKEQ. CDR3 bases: TGTGCCAGCAGCCAAGACCCGCAGGGGGCTACCGGGGAGCTGTTTTTT. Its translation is CASSQDPQGATGELFF.

The CDR3 coding sequence is TGCGCCAGCAGCCAAGGGCGGGAGCCTGCGGGGAAACTGTTTTTT. Amino acid sequence: CASSQGREPAGKLFF. The chain combines TRBV4-1 with TRBJ1-4; D call uncertain. Germline CDR1 reads MGHRA; CDR2 reads YSYEKL. This CDR3 has 15 residues. Trimming pared 1 base from V and 11 bases from J, leaving 17 bases between.

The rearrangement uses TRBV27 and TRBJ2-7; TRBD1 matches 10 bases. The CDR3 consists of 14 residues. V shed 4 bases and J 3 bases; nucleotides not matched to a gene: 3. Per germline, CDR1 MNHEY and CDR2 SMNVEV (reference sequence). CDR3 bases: TGTGCCAGCAGTTACCGGGACAGGGGCTACGAGCAGTACTTC. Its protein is CASSYRDRGYEQYF.

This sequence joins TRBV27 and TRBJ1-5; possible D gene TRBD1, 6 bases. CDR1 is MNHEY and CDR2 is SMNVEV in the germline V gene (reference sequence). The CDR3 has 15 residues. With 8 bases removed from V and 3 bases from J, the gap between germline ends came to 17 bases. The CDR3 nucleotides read TGTGCCAGCCGTTCCCTTGGGGGGCCCAATCAGCCCCAGCATTTT. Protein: CASRSLGGPNQPQHF.

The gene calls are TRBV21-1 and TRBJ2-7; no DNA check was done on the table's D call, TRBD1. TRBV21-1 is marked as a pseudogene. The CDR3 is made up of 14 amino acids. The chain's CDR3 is CASRDRESSYEQYF. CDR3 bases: TGTGCCAGCAGGGACAGGGAGAGCTCCTACGAGCAGTACTTC.

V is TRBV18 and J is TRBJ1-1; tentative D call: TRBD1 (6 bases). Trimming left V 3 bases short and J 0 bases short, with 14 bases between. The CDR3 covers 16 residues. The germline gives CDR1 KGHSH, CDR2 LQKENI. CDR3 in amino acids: CASSPIQGTMNTEAFF. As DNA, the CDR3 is TGTGCCAGCTCACCCATCCAGGGGACCATGAACACTGAAGCTTTCTTT.

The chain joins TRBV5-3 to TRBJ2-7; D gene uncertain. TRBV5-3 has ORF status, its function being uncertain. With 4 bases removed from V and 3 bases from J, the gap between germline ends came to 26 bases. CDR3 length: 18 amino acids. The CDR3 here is CARSGGELGKRACYEQYF. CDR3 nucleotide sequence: TGTGCCAGAAGCGGTGGAGAGCTGGGGAAACGGGCCTGCTACGAGCAGTACTTC.

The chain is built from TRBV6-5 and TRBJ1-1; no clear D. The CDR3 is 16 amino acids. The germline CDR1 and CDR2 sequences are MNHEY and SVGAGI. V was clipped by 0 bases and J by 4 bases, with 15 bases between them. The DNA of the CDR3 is TGTGCCAGCAGTTACTCCAAGGACCGAGCCTTCACTGAAGCTTTCTTT. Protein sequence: CASSYSKDRAFTEAFF.